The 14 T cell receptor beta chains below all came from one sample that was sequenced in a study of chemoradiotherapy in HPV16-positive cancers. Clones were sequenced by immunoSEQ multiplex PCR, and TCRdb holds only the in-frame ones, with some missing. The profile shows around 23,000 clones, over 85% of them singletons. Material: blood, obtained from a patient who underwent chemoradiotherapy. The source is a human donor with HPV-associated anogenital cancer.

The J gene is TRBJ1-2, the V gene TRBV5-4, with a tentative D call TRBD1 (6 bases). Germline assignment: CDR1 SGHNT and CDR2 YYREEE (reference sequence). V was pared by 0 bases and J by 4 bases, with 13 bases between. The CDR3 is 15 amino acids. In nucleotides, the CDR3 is TGTGCCAGCAGCTTGGTAGTTGGGGGCAGCTATGGCTACACCTTC. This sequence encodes CASSLVVGGSYGYTF.

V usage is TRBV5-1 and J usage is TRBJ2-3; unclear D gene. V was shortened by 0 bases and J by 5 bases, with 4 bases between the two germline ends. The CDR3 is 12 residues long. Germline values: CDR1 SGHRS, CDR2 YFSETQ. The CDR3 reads CASSLGGDTQYF. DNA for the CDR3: TGCGCCAGCAGCTTGGGTGGAGATACGCAGTATTTT. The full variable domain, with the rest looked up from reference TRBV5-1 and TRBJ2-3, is KAGVTQTPRYLIKTRGQQVTLSCSPISGHRSVSWYQQTPGQGLQFLFEYFSETQRNKGNFPGRFSGRQFSNSRSEMNVSTLELGDSALYLCASSLGGDTQYFGPGTRLTVL.

The CDR3 loop is CASSHASGRQETQYF. The CDR3 DNA follows: TGTGCCAGCAGCCATGCCTCGGGACGACAAGAGACCCAGTACTTC. This chain links TRBV14 with TRBJ2-5, with D perhaps TRBD1 or TRBD2 (5 bases each). CDR3 size: 15 residues. Between the trimmed V and J ends, which lost 3 bases and 2 bases, there was a span of 13 bases. Germline V gene sequence: CDR1 SGHDN, CDR2 FVKESK.

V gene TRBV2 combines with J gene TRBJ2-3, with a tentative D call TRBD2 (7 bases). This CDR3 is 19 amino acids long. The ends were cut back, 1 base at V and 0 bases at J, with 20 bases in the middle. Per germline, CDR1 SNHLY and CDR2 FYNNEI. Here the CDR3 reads CASSEGVLRGGLSTDTQYF. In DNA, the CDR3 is TGTGCCAGCAGTGAAGGGGTATTACGCGGGGGCCTTAGCACAGATACGCAGTATTTT.

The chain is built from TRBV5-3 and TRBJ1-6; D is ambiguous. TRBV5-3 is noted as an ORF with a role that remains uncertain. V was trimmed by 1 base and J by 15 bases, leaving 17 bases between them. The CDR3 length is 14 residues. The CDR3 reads CARSLIGSPGHLHF. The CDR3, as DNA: TGTGCCAGAAGCTTGATTGGCAGCCCAGGTCACCTCCACTTT.

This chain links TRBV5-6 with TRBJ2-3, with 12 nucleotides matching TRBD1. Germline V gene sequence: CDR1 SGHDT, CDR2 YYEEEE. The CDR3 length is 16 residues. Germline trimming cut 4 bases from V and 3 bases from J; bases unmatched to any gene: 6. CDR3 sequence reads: CASSPGTGGGTDTQYF. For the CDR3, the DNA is TGTGCCAGCAGCCCGGGGACAGGGGGCGGGACAGATACGCAGTATTTT.

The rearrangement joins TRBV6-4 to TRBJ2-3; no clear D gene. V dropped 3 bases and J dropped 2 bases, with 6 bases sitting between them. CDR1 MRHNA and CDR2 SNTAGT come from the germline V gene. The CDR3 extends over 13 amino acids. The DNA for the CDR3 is TGTGCCAGCAGTGAAACAGACACAGATACGCAGTATTTT. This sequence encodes CASSETDTDTQYF.

In DNA form, the CDR3 reads TGTGCCAGCAGCGTGATGCTAGCGGGACACAATGAGCAGTTCTTC. Translation: CASSVMLAGHNEQFF. V and J are TRBV9 and TRBJ2-1; 9 bases agree with TRBD2. V lost 2 bases to trimming and J lost 5 bases; unmatched junction nucleotides: 5. Germline loops: CDR1 SGDLS, CDR2 YYNGEE. The CDR3 spans 15 residues.

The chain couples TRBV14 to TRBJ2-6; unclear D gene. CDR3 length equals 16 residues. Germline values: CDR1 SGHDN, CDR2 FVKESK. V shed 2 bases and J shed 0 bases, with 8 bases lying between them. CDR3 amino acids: CASSQRAISGANVLTF. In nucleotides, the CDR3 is TGTGCCAGCAGCCAAAGGGCAATCTCTGGGGCCAACGTCCTGACTTTC.

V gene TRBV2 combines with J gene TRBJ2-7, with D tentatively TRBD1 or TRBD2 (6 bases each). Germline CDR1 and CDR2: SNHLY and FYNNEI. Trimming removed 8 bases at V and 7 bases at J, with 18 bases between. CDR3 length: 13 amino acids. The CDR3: CASHVSRGREQYF. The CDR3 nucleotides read TGTGCCAGCCACGTCTCTCGGGGGCGGGAGCAGTACTTC.

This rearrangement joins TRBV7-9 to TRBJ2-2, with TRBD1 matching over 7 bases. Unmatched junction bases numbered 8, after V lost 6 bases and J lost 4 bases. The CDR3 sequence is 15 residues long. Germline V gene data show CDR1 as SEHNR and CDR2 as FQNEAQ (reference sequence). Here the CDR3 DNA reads TGTGCCAGCAGTCCAAGGGGGCCTTTCACCGGGGAGCTGTTTTTT. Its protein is CASSPRGPFTGELFF.

Here the CDR3 reads CASSLGQTLYNEQFF. The DNA of the CDR3 is TGTGCCAGCAGCTTGGGACAGACCTTATACAATGAGCAGTTCTTC. The chain joins TRBV5-4 to TRBJ2-1; possibly TRBD1 for D (5 bases). This CDR3 spans 15 amino acids. Trimming cost V 0 bases and J 4 bases, with 11 bases left between them. Germline loops: CDR1 SGHNT, CDR2 YYREEE (reference sequence).

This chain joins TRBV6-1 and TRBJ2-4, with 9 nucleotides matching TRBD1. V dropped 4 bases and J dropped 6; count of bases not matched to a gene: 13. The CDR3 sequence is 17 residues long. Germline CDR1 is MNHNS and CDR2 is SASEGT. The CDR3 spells CASSAKVTGGEGNIQYF. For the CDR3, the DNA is TGTGCCAGCAGTGCCAAAGTGACAGGGGGAGAGGGAAACATTCAGTACTTC.

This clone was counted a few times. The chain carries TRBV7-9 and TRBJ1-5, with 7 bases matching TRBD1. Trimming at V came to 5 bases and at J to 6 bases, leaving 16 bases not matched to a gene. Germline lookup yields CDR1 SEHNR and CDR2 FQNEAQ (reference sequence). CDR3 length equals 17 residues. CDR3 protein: CASSEGGGQETSQPQHF. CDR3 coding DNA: TGTGCCAGCAGCGAAGGGGGCGGACAGGAAACTTCTCAGCCCCAGCATTTT.